This TCR beta chain was identified in a study of blood T cell repertoires in COVID-19. Turning to the study itself: Acute and convalescent COVID-19 samples came from the United States, Italy and Spain. PBMCs, B-cell-depleted T cells, or T cells provided the cDNA or gDNA that made up the material.

Among Cohort 3 donors, those recovered had two negative PCRs, clearance, or symptom resolution. This clone was observed a handful of times. Per the original data handling: Reference gene primer amplification yielded estimated nucleated cell counts. Using immunoSEQ multiplex PCR, the repertoire was profiled, and TCRdb retains in-frame clones only, with some absent. V, J and clone size are those of that table, while D and trimming were read from the DNA. The sample holds around 150,000 clones; over 70% are singletons and the top ten take approximately 10%. The V gene end was trimmed by 1 base and the J gene end by 10 bases; junction bases not matched to a gene: 6. The CDR3 covers 16 residues. CDR1 and CDR2 (germline): MRHNA, SNTAGT.

The sequence was collected from a man aged 50-59 years who had recovered from COVID-19. The sample was PBMCs or T cells enriched from blood (not recorded which). V usage is TRBV6-4 and J usage is TRBJ2-1; 14 bases match TRBD2. CDR3 in amino acids: CASSDWGLAGVREQFF. The CDR3 DNA reads as TGTGCCAGCAGTGACTGGGGACTAGCGGGAGTCAGGGAGCAGTTCTTC.